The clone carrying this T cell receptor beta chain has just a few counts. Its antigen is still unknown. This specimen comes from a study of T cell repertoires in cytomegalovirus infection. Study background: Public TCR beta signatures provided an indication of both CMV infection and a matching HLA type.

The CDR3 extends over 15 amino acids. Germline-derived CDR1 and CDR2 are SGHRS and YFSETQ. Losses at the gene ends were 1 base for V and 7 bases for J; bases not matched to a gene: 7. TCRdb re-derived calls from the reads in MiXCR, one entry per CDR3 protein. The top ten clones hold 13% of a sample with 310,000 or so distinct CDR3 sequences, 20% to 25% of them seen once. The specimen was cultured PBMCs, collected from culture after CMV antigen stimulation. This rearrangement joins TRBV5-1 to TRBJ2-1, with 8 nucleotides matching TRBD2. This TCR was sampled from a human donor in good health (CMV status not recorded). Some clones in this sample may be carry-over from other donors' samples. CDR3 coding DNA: TGCGCCAGCAGCTTGAGGACTAGCAATCGGAATGAGCAGTTCTTC. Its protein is CASSLRTSNRNEQFF.